A single sample gave rise to the 28 T cell receptor beta chains below, sequenced in a study of blood T cells in healthy people across ages. Using a J-beta primer mix together with a sample-barcoded 5' primer, a second PCR was run for about 6 to 12 cycles. MiXCR was run by TCRdb on the 5' RACE reads, yielding one entry per CDR3 protein. The table has 650,000 or so distinct CDR3 sequences, about 51% seen once. The specimen was blood. The receptors were sampled from a woman older than 75 in good health.

A remark on this clonotype: Since a much larger clone is just one base distant, this may be a read error. The CDR3 protein is CASSLRIAQGDDTGELFF. The DNA of the CDR3 is TGCGCCAGCAGCTTACGTATCGCACAGGGCGACGACACCGGGGAGCTGTTTTTT. The V gene is TRBV5-1, the J gene TRBJ2-2, with TRBD1 as a possible D gene (6 bases). The CDR3 extends over 18 amino acids. Per germline, CDR1 SGHRS and CDR2 YFSETQ. V was clipped by 2 bases and J by 3 bases, with 20 bases between them.

About this clonotype itself: One end of the junction fails to match germline, which may point to a read error. The genes are TRBV27 and TRBJ2-7, with D possibly being TRBD1 (6 bases). The CDR3 has 14 amino acids. Looked up from germline, CDR1 is MNHEY and CDR2 is SMNVEV (reference sequence). Written as DNA, the CDR3 is TGTGCCAACAGTCCCCTGGGACAAGCCTACGGGCAGTACTTC. Protein product: CANSPLGQAYGQYF.

The rearrangement uses TRBV4-2 and TRBJ2-5, with 10 bases fitting TRBD2. The end of the DNA is better explained by TRBJ2-7, so the J call may be wrong. The CDR3 extends over 17 amino acids. Germline values: CDR1 LGHNA, CDR2 YNFKEQ. CDR3 bases: TGTGCCAGCAGCCCATCAGCGGCTAGCGGGAGCGTCAACGAGCAGTACTTC. Amino acids: CASSPSAASGSVNEQYF.

Turning to this clonotype: A much larger clone sits a single nucleotide away, making a read error possible. The chain combines TRBV4-1 with TRBJ2-3; D unresolved. The CDR3 has 14 amino acids. The germline V and J ends were trimmed by 1 base and 6 bases, with 11 bases remaining between them. In germline, CDR1 is MGHRA, CDR2 YSYEKL. The CDR3, as DNA: TGCGCCAGCAGCCAAGGGCCAGCTCGGGATACGCAGTATTTT. This sequence encodes CASSQGPARDTQYF.

This chain links TRBV10-3 with TRBJ1-4, with D maybe TRBD1 (5 bases). The CDR3 runs to 14 residues. CDR1 is ENHRY, CDR2 SYGVKD, per germline. Trimming left V 3 bases short and J 5 bases short, with 10 bases between. The CDR3 DNA reads TGTGCCATCAGTGATGGGGCGGGAAATGAAAAACTGTTTTTT. Protein: CAISDGAGNEKLFF.

This clonotype showed up just once. The chain uses TRBV20-1 and TRBJ2-7; D may be TRBD1 (5 bases). Trimming shortened V by 0 bases and J by 5 bases, and 17 bases separated the two germline ends. The CDR3 is made up of 15 amino acids. Germline CDR1 and CDR2: DFQATT and SNEGSKA (reference sequence). The CDR3 DNA reads as TGCAGTGCTAGAGATCCGGGTCGTGCAGGGAACGAGCAGTACTTC. Protein sequence: CSARDPGRAGNEQYF.

This clonotype was counted ten times or more. This chain links TRBV24-1 with TRBJ2-3; D is perhaps TRBD1 (6 bases). Germline CDR1 is KGHDR and CDR2 is SFDVKD. This CDR3 region has 13 residues. Trimming left V 3 bases short and J 5 bases short, with 8 bases between. CDR3 nucleotides: TGTGCCACCAGTGATGCGACAGGAGATACGCAGTATTTT. Protein sequence: CATSDATGDTQYF.

This clonotype was detected many times. The chain recombines TRBV6-6 with TRBJ1-4; D possibly corresponds to TRBD1 (5 bases). CDR1 is MNHNY and CDR2 is SVGAGI in the germline V gene (reference sequence). V shed 6 bases and J shed 3 bases, with 11 bases lying between them. The CDR3 has 14 amino acids. Here the CDR3 reads CASRETAANEKLFF. The CDR3 DNA follows: TGTGCCAGCAGGGAGACAGCGGCTAATGAAAAACTGTTTTTT.

As to this clonotype: A junction end diverges from the germline sequence, so it may reflect a read error. The V and J genes are TRBV7-4 and TRBJ1-6; no clear D. There are 18 residues in the CDR3. Germline loops: CDR1 SGHVT, CDR2 SQSDAQ. CDR3 protein: CASSQDQRPSSYNSPLRF. The CDR3 bases are TGTGCCAGCAGCCAAGACCAGCGACCCAGCTCCTATAATTCACCCCTCCGCTTT.

This rearrangement joins TRBV28 to TRBJ1-1; 9 nucleotides match TRBD1. This CDR3 spans 17 amino acids. The junction had 15 bases not matched to a gene; V was cut back by 6 bases and J by 4 bases. The V gene's germline CDR1 is MDHEN and CDR2 SYDVKM. The CDR3, as DNA: TGTGCCAGCAGCCTACAGGGGGCGGGTAGCCCGAGCACTGAAGCTTTCTTT. Protein: CASSLQGAGSPSTEAFF.

The J gene is TRBJ2-5, the V gene TRBV11-2, with D possibly being TRBD1 (6 bases). The CDR3 runs to 14 residues. The germline V gene encodes CDR1 SGHAT and CDR2 FQNNGV. V lost 4 bases and J 4 bases, leaving 13 bases between the germline ends. CDR3 nucleotide sequence: TGTGCCAGCAGCTCAAACAGGGAAAGAGAGACCCAGTACTTC. This sequence encodes CASSSNRERETQYF.

V is TRBV28 and J is TRBJ2-1, with 7 bases matching TRBD2. The CDR3 has 15 amino acids. Unmatched junction bases numbered 8, after V lost 5 bases and J lost 4 bases. Germline values: CDR1 MDHEN, CDR2 SYDVKM. The CDR3 loop reads CASSGGVRLYNEQFF. CDR3 nucleotides: TGTGCCAGCAGTGGGGGGGTTCGCCTTTACAATGAGCAGTTCTTC.

The gene calls are TRBV27 and TRBJ2-2; tentatively, D is TRBD1 (5 bases). The V and J ends lost 6 bases and 3 bases respectively, with 11 bases between them. Germline V gene sequence: CDR1 MNHEY, CDR2 SMNVEV (reference sequence). The CDR3 has 14 residues. Here the CDR3 reads CASRAPGYTGELFF. The CDR3 nucleotides are TGTGCCAGCAGAGCCCCAGGGTACACCGGGGAGCTGTTTTTT.

This clonotype appeared many times. The gene calls are TRBV6-5 and TRBJ2-2; a possible D gene is TRBD2 (6 bases). V was shortened by 4 bases and J by 5 bases, with 8 bases between the two germline ends. The CDR3 contains 13 residues. Germline CDR1 is MNHEY and CDR2 is SVGAGI. The CDR3 here is CASSSGGTGELFF. The DNA of the CDR3 is TGTGCCAGCAGTTCTGGGGGGACCGGGGAGCTGTTTTTT.

V is TRBV28 and J is TRBJ2-1, with 8 positions matching TRBD2. Per germline, CDR1 MDHEN and CDR2 SYDVKM. Losses at the gene ends were 6 bases for V and 0 bases for J; bases not matched to a gene: 7. This CDR3 contains 16 residues. DNA of the CDR3: TGTGCCAGCAGGGATTTTAGCGGGGTCTCCTACAATGAGCAGTTCTTC. The encoded protein is CASRDFSGVSYNEQFF.

V gene TRBV14 combines with J gene TRBJ1-4; D might be TRBD1 (5 bases). Germline-derived CDR1 and CDR2 are SGHDN and FVKESK. The CDR3 sequence is 15 residues long. Deletions cut 4 bases from V and 4 bases from J, with 13 bases between. The CDR3 DNA reads TGTGCCAGCAGCCGGCCCGGGACCTATAATGAAAAACTGTTTTTT. Amino acid sequence: CASSRPGTYNEKLFF.

The chain links TRBV6-1 to TRBJ1-3, with D uncertain. From germline, CDR1 is MNHNS and CDR2 SASEGT. CDR3 size: 13 residues. The V end lost 9 bases, the J end lost 0 bases, and 9 bases lay between the germline ends. CDR3 amino acids: CASLRTSGNTIYF. CDR3 in DNA: TGTGCCAGTCTCCGGACCTCTGGAAACACCATATATTTT.

This clonotype occurred many times. The J gene is TRBJ1-6, the V gene TRBV25-1; no clear D gene. The CDR3 sequence is 14 residues long. Germline CDR1 reads MGHDK; CDR2 reads SYGVNS. Trimming removed 7 bases from V and 8 bases from J, with 15 bases in between. This CDR3 reads CASNPAGVYSPLHF. CDR3 DNA: TGTGCCAGCAACCCCGCGGGCGTATATTCACCCCTCCACTTT. Based on the CDR3 plus reference TRBV25-1 and TRBJ1-6, the full variable domain is EADIYQTPRYLVIGTGKKITLECSQTMGHDKMYWYQQDPGMELHLIHYSYGVNSTEKGDLSSESTVSRIRTEHFPLTLESARPSHTSQYLCASNPAGVYSPLHFGNGTRLTVT.

The rearrangement links TRBV4-3 to TRBJ2-1; no reliable D call. V was shortened by 1 base and J by 2 bases, with 6 bases between the two germline ends. CDR1 and CDR2 (germline): LGHNA, YSLEER. The CDR3 contains 14 residues. The CDR3 spells CASSQGFAYNEQFF. The CDR3 DNA sequence: TGCGCCAGCAGCCAAGGGTTCGCCTACAATGAGCAGTTCTTC.

The chain joins TRBV6-2 or TRBV6-3 to TRBJ2-7; 7 bases align to TRBD2. TRBJ2-5 explains the end of the DNA better; the J call may be wrong. The CDR3 is 16 amino acids. Germline lookup yields CDR1 MNHEY and CDR2 SVGEGT. The CDR3 reads CASSAIMGGGGETQYF. CDR3 nucleotides: TGTGCCAGCAGTGCCATTATGGGCGGGGGAGGAGAGACCCAGTACTTC.

Only a few counts were recorded for this clonotype. The chain carries TRBV7-3 and TRBJ2-1, with 9 bases aligning to TRBD2. The CDR3 covers 16 residues. The germline V gene has CDR1 SGHTA and CDR2 FQGTGA. The V and J ends lost 4 bases and 7 bases, in that order; junction bases with no gene match: 11. CDR3 residues: CASSSRGGTSWNEQFF. The CDR3, as DNA: TGTGCCAGCAGCTCCCGAGGGGGGACTAGCTGGAATGAGCAGTTCTTC.

This chain connects TRBV7-8 to TRBJ2-4, with TRBD2 identical over 9 bases. The CDR3 covers 14 residues. CDR1 is SGHVS, CDR2 FQNEAQ, per germline. Losses at the gene ends were 5 bases for V and 6 bases for J; bases not matched to a gene: 5. The CDR3 is CASSITAGGNIQYF. The CDR3 DNA sequence: TGTGCCAGCAGCATAACAGCGGGGGGAAACATTCAGTACTTC.

In its sample, this clonotype was seen a few times. The rearrangement uses TRBV4-2 and TRBJ1-1, with unresolved D. This CDR3 region has 16 residues. The V gene lost 4 bases and the J gene lost 0 bases, with 15 bases spanning the gap. From germline, CDR1 is LGHNA and CDR2 YNFKEQ. CDR3 DNA: TGTGCCAGCAGCCGTTCGGTGGGCCAATTGAACACTGAAGCTTTCTTT. This codes for CASSRSVGQLNTEAFF.

This chain uses TRBV6-1 with TRBJ1-2; D not certain. The length of the CDR3 is 12 residues. The V end was cut by 6 bases, the J end by 8 bases, with 13 bases between. Germline V gene sequence: CDR1 MNHNS, CDR2 SASEGT. The chain's CDR3 is CASRTAKGGYTF. The CDR3 DNA follows: TGTGCCAGCAGAACAGCTAAGGGAGGCTACACCTTC.

The chain links TRBV20-1 to TRBJ2-7, with 8 positions matching TRBD2. This CDR3 comprises 15 residues. Germline V gives CDR1 DFQATT, CDR2 SNEGSKA (reference sequence). J was trimmed by 0 bases and V by 2 bases; bases with no gene match: 6. The CDR3 loop reads CSARTKRGSSYEQYF. DNA of the CDR3: TGCAGTGCTAGAACTAAGCGGGGGAGCTCCTACGAGCAGTACTTC.

This clonotype was recorded a few times. The chain employs TRBV6-1 and TRBJ1-5; D perhaps matches TRBD1 (6 bases). V gave up 6 bases and J gave up 0 bases, with 18 bases separating them. The CDR3 spans 17 residues. Germline V lookup: CDR1 MNHNS, CDR2 SASEGT. The chain's CDR3 is CASSTAVRGLSNQPQHF. The DNA for the CDR3 is TGTGCCAGCAGCACAGCGGTTCGGGGGCTTAGCAATCAGCCCCAGCATTTT.

A word on this clonotype: The junction and the germline gene differ at one end; a read error may be behind it. CDR3 DNA: TGTGCCAGCAGCTTAGGGCGCAACACAGGTACGCAGTATTTT. Its translation: CASSLGRNTGTQYF. The rearrangement links TRBV11-1 to TRBJ2-3; tentative D call: TRBD1 (5 bases). Germline V gene lookup returns CDR1 SGHAT and CDR2 FQDESV (reference sequence). CDR3 length: 14 residues.

Details on this clonotype: One base away lies a much larger clone, so this may be a sequencing read error. The chain links TRBV3-1 to TRBJ2-7; 12 nucleotides align to TRBD2. V lost 4 bases to trimming and J lost 5 bases; unmatched junction nucleotides: 3. The CDR3 covers 14 residues. Germline CDR1 is LGHDT and CDR2 is YNNKEL (reference sequence). DNA for the CDR3: TGTGCCAGCAGCCGGACTAGCGGGAACCACGAGCAGTACTTC. Residues: CASSRTSGNHEQYF.